The rows below give T cell receptor beta chains drawn from one sample of a study of vaccination and CD4 T cells after COVID-19. Which antigens these TCRs recognize remains unknown. TCRdb recomputed calls from the PCR reads with MiXCR, one row per CDR3 protein. The table shows around 21,000 distinct CDR3 sequences, with around 52% occurring only once. The specimen was CD4+ T cells from blood, cultured in vitro. Every receptor here comes from a human donor who had recovered from COVID-19. Each CDR3 is given with its conserved first and last residue. D genes are given only for firm matches. Some rows mark clone size as missing; the rest say once, few, many or name a class of expanded clone.

TRBV7-9	few	-	TRBJ1-1	CASSLSGSTEAFF	TGTGCCAGCAGCTTATCCGGGTCCACTGAAGCTTTCTTT
TRBV7-2	-	-	TRBJ2-5	CASSVQWRGTQETQYF	TGTGCCAGCAGCGTCCAGTGGAGGGGGACCCAAGAGACCCAGTACTTC
TRBV19	-	TRBD1	TRBJ1-2	CASSSPRDRSYGYTF	TGTGCCAGTTCCTCCCCTCGGGACAGGTCTTATGGCTACACCTTC
TRBV28	few	-	TRBJ2-2	CASSWSDRGTGELFF	TGTGCCAGCAGTTGGAGCGACAGAGGCACCGGGGAGCTGTTTTTT
TRBV20-1	-	TRBD2	TRBJ2-1	CSASSSSGGPNEQFF	TGCAGTGCTAGTTCCTCTAGCGGGGGGCCCAATGAGCAGTTCTTC
TRBV19	few	TRBD1	TRBJ1-5	CASKFGTEFSNQPQHF	TGTGCCAGTAAGTTTGGGACAGAATTTAGCAATCAGCCCCAGCATTTT
TRBV29-1	-	-	TRBJ1-2	CSVEEWEGYTF	TGCAGCGTTGAAGAATGGGAGGGCTACACCTTC
TRBV5-1	-	-	TRBJ2-7	CASSRDAGSAYEQYF	TGCGCCAGCAGCCGGGACGCGGGCTCGGCCTACGAGCAGTACTTC
TRBV6-5	-	TRBD2	TRBJ2-3	CASSYTPRTSGSTDTQYF	TGTGCCAGCAGTTACACCCCTAGGACTAGCGGTTCCACAGATACGCAGTATTTT
TRBV27	few	-	TRBJ1-5	CASSFGDQPQHF	TGTGCCAGCAGTTTTGGGGATCAGCCCCAGCATTTT
TRBV19	few	-	TRBJ1-2	CASGIRGAYGYTF	TGTGCCAGTGGGATCCGGGGGGCGTATGGCTACACCTTC
TRBV27	few	TRBD1	TRBJ1-2	CASRGTGSHYGYTF	TGTGCCAGCAGGGGGACAGGGAGTCACTATGGCTACACCTTC
TRBV7-2	-	-	TRBJ1-2	CASREWGGEGGYTF	TGTGCCAGCCGGGAATGGGGGGGGGAGGGTGGCTACACCTTC
TRBV11-2	-	-	TRBJ2-2	CASSRITGNTGELFF	TGTGCCAGCAGCCGAATCACAGGGAACACCGGGGAGCTGTTTTTT
TRBV6-1	-	-	TRBJ1-2	CASSPRVLGQYTF	TGTGCCAGCAGCCCCCGTGTTTTAGGACAGTACACCTTC
TRBV30	-	-	TRBJ2-5	CAWGLQGWETQYF	TGTGCCTGGGGCCTCCAGGGTTGGGAGACCCAGTACTTC
TRBV19	-	-	TRBJ2-5	CASSIPGLQETQYF	TGTGCCAGTAGTATCCCGGGGCTCCAAGAGACCCAGTACTTC
TRBV20-1	few	-	TRBJ2-5	CSARDFRNQETQYF	TGCAGTGCTAGAGATTTCAGGAACCAAGAGACCCAGTACTTC
TRBV27	-	TRBD2	TRBJ2-5	CASKDRGLAEETQYF	TGTGCCAGCAAAGATAGGGGACTAGCGGAAGAGACCCAGTACTTC
TRBV20-1	few	TRBD1	TRBJ1-5	CSAREGTGTIQPQHF	TGCAGTGCTAGAGAGGGGACAGGGACAATTCAGCCCCAGCATTTT
TRBV14	-	-	TRBJ1-2	CASSQVTGLPYGYTF	TGTGCCAGCAGCCAAGTTACGGGACTGCCCTATGGCTACACCTTC
TRBV10-1	few	-	TRBJ2-7	CASSEPGEYEQYF	TGCGCCAGCAGTGAACCGGGGGAGTACGAGCAGTACTTC
TRBV12-3/TRBV12-4	few	-	TRBJ1-5	CASSLPRQSNQPQHF	TGTGCCAGCAGTTTACCCCGACAGAGCAATCAGCCCCAGCATTTT
TRBV7-6	-	-	TRBJ1-1	CASSPSEEWTEAFF	TGTGCCAGCAGCCCATCCGAGGAGTGGACTGAAGCTTTCTTT
TRBV30	-	-	TRBJ1-2	CAWGRDRPLGYTF	TGTGCCTGGGGGCGCGACCGACCACTTGGCTACACCTTC
TRBV5-1	-	-	TRBJ1-1	CASSLAEWETVNTEAFF	TGCGCCAGCAGCTTGGCCGAGTGGGAGACGGTGAACACTGAAGCTTTCTTT
TRBV7-6	-	TRBD2	TRBJ2-5	CASSLALAGGQETQYF	TGTGCCAGCAGCTTAGCACTAGCGGGGGGCCAAGAGACCCAGTACTTC
TRBV20-1	-	-	TRBJ1-2	CSARRDKLNYGYTF	TGCAGTGCTAGACGGGACAAACTTAACTATGGCTACACCTTC
TRBV7-9	-	-	TRBJ1-1	CASSPRDTEAFF	TGTGCCAGCAGCCCACGGGACACTGAAGCTTTCTTT
TRBV7-2	-	-	TRBJ1-2	CASSPGPLRNGYTF	TGTGCCAGCAGCCCTGGACCCCTACGGAATGGCTACACCTTC
TRBV20-1	-	TRBD2	TRBJ2-7	CSARASGRALSYEQYF	TGCAGTGCTAGAGCTAGCGGGAGGGCCCTATCCTACGAGCAGTACTTC
TRBV6-1	-	-	TRBJ2-3	CASSSGTSSTDTQYF	TGTGCCAGCAGCTCCGGGACATCTAGCACAGATACGCAGTATTTT
TRBV20-1	-	TRBD1	TRBJ2-3	CSARLSRGPADTQYF	TGCAGTGCTAGATTGTCCAGGGGGCCGGCAGATACGCAGTATTTT
TRBV28	few	-	TRBJ1-2	CASSPDSGAYGYTF	TGTGCCAGCAGTCCCGACTCAGGGGCGTATGGCTACACCTTC
TRBV27	-	TRBD1	TRBJ1-1	CASSSRQGKDMNTEAFF	TGTGCCAGCAGTTCGAGACAGGGGAAGGACATGAACACTGAAGCTTTCTTT
TRBV28	-	TRBD2	TRBJ2-5	CASSSPGTSGRKTQYF	TGTGCCAGCAGTTCGCCCGGGACTAGCGGGAGAAAGACCCAGTACTTC
TRBV20-1	-	-	TRBJ2-3	CSAATGYGTQYF	TGCAGTGCTGCGACGGGTTATGGGACGCAGTATTTT
TRBV6-2/TRBV6-3	-	-	TRBJ2-3	CASSYGSGVTQYF	TGTGCCAGCAGTTACGGCTCGGGGGTTACGCAGTATTTT
TRBV6-5	-	TRBD1	TRBJ1-2	CASSSGGVGNYGYTF	TGTGCCAGCAGTTCAGGGGGTGTCGGTAACTATGGCTACACCTTC
TRBV11-3	-	-	TRBJ2-2	CASSFGGRITGELFF	TGTGCCAGCAGTTTTGGAGGCCGGATCACCGGGGAGCTGTTTTTT
TRBV20-1	-	-	TRBJ2-7	CSALGDTAGEQYF	TGCAGTGCTCTTGGGGACACAGCAGGCGAGCAGTACTTC
TRBV27	-	TRBD1	TRBJ1-5	CASSQQGGTGVNQPQHF	TGTGCCAGCAGTCAACAGGGAGGGACAGGGGTTAATCAGCCCCAGCATTTT
TRBV20-1	few	-	TRBJ2-5	CSARELGFGTQYF	TGCAGTGCTAGAGAGTTGGGGTTTGGGACCCAGTACTTC
TRBV6-2/TRBV6-3	-	TRBD1	TRBJ2-5	CASSYQGAQETQYF	TGTGCCAGCAGTTATCAGGGGGCCCAAGAGACCCAGTACTTC
TRBV28	few	-	TRBJ1-4	CASSLRQNEKLFF	TGTGCCAGCAGTTTAAGACAGAATGAAAAACTGTTTTTT
TRBV7-9	-	TRBD1	TRBJ2-7	CASSTGTGGTYEQYF	TGTGCCAGCAGCACGGGGACAGGGGGAACCTACGAGCAGTACTTC
TRBV6-1	-	-	TRBJ2-6	CASSQMNSGANVLTF	TGTGCCAGCAGTCAAATGAACTCTGGGGCCAACGTCCTGACTTTC
TRBV7-8	-	-	TRBJ1-1	CASSHGVGNTEAFF	TGTGCCAGCAGCCACGGAGTGGGGAACACTGAAGCTTTCTTT
TRBV10-3	-	TRBD1	TRBJ1-2	CAISESRGRNYGYTF	TGTGCCATCAGTGAGTCCAGGGGGCGTAACTATGGCTACACCTTC
TRBV4-2	-	-	TRBJ1-1	CASSHWGASDTEAFF	TGTGCCAGCAGCCATTGGGGAGCCAGCGACACTGAAGCTTTCTTT
TRBV7-3	-	-	TRBJ2-1	CASSSDGSSYNEQFF	TGTGCCAGCAGCTCGGACGGAAGCTCCTACAATGAGCAGTTCTTC
TRBV6-1	-	-	TRBJ2-7	CASSPTGWQGGTNIYEQYF	TGTGCCAGCAGCCCTACGGGGTGGCAGGGGGGAACCAACATATACGAGCAGTACTTC
TRBV20-1	-	TRBD2	TRBJ2-5	CSARRLAGRLGETQYF	TGCAGTGCTAGAAGGCTAGCGGGAAGGCTGGGGGAGACCCAGTACTTC
TRBV4-3	-	-	TRBJ2-4	CASSQGNLGLGIQYF	TGCGCCAGCAGCCAAGGAAACTTAGGGTTGGGCATTCAGTACTTC
TRBV6-4	few	TRBD2	TRBJ2-3	CASSPGLAGSTDTQYF	TGTGCCAGCAGTCCAGGACTAGCGGGAAGCACAGATACGCAGTATTTT
TRBV20-1	-	-	TRBJ1-2	CSARDSGDGYTF	TGCAGTGCTAGAGATTCAGGAGATGGCTACACCTTC
TRBV30	-	-	TRBJ1-6	CAWSDRARNSPLHF	TGTGCCTGGAGTGACAGGGCGAGAAATTCACCCCTCCACTTT
TRBV20-1	few	-	TRBJ2-7	CSALLQSQPYEQYF	TGCAGTGCTCTCCTACAGTCACAACCCTACGAGCAGTACTTC
TRBV5-5	once	-	TRBJ1-2	CASRPTGLNYGYTF	TGTGCCAGCAGACCCACAGGTCTCAACTATGGCTACACCTTC